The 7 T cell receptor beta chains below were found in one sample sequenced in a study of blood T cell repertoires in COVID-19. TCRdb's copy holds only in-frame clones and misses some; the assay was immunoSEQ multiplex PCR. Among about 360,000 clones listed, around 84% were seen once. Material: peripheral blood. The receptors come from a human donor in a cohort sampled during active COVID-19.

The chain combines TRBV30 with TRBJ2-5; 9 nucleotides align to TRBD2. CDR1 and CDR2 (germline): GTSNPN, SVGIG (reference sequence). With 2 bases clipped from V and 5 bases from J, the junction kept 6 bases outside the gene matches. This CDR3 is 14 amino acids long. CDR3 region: CAWSRSGGTETQYF. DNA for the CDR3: TGTGCCTGGAGTAGGAGCGGGGGGACGGAGACCCAGTACTTC. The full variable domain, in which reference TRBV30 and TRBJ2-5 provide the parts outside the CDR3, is SQTIHQWPATLVQPVGSPLSLECTVEGTSNPNLYWYRQAAGRGLQLLFYSVGIGQISSEVPQNLSASRPQDRQFILSSKKLLLSDSGFYLCAWSRSGGTETQYFGPGTRLLVL.

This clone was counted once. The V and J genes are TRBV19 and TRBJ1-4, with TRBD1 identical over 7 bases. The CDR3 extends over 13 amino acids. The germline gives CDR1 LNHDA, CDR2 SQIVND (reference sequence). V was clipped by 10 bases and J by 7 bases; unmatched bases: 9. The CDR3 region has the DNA TGTGCCATTAAGGACAGGACGTCTGAAAAACTGTTTTTT. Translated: CAIKDRTSEKLFF. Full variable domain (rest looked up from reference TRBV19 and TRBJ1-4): DGGITQSPKYLFRKEGQNVTLSCEQNLNHDAMYWYRQDPGQGLRLIYYSQIVNDFQKGDIAEGYSVSREKKESFPLTVTSAQKNPTAFYLCAIKDRTSEKLFFGSGTQLSVL.

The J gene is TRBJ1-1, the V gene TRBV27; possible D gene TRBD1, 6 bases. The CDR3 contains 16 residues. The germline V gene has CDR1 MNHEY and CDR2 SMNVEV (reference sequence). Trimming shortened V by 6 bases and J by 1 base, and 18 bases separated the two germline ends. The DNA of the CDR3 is TGTGCCAGCAGCCTCCGGGGGGACAATTGGAACACTGAAGCTTTCTTT. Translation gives CASSLRGDNWNTEAFF.

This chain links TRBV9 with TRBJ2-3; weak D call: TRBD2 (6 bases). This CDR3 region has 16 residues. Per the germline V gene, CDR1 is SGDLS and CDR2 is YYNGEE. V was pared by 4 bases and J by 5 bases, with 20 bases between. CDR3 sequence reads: CASSPRGSGEVDTQYF. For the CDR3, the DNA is TGTGCCAGCAGCCCCCGGGGTAGCGGTGAGGTAGATACGCAGTATTTT.

The CDR3 here is CAISEYTSYEQYF. CDR3 bases: TGTGCCATCAGTGAGTACACTAGTTACGAGCAGTACTTC. This sequence joins TRBV10-3 and TRBJ2-7; maybe TRBD2 (5 bases). Germline V gives CDR1 ENHRY, CDR2 SYGVKD. The ends were cut back, 1 base at V and 4 bases at J, with 8 bases in the middle. The CDR3 has 13 amino acids.

Written as DNA, the CDR3 is TGCAGTGCTAGTGTGCGACAGGCGACCTATGGCTACACCTTC. This sequence encodes CSASVRQATYGYTF. The V gene is TRBV20-1, the J gene TRBJ1-2; weak D call: TRBD1 (6 bases). The CDR3 sequence is 14 residues long. The germline V and J ends were trimmed by 3 bases and 4 bases, with 15 bases remaining between them. CDR1 DFQATT and CDR2 SNEGSKA come from the germline V gene (reference sequence).

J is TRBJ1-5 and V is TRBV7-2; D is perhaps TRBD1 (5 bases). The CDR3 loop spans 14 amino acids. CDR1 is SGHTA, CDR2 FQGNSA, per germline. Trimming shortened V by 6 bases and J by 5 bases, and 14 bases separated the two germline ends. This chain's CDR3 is CASSFAGGHQPQHF. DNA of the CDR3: TGTGCCAGCAGTTTTGCGGGGGGTCATCAGCCCCAGCATTTT.